The 20 T cell receptor beta chains reported below all come from one sample, sequenced in a study of regulatory T cells in long-lasting Graves disease. Specified time point: newly diagnosed GD, antithyroid drugs for less than 3 months. The TCR library was made from RNA that had been extracted from PBMCs in TRIzol. TCR beta libraries were built with iRepertoire HTBI primers and Arm-PCR of CDR3 regions. TCRdb itself ran the multiplex PCR reads through MiXCR, one entry per CDR3 protein. The sample records hundreds of thousands of distinct CDR3 sequences, roughly 15% being singletons. These sequences were also reported in another study, on T cells in Graves' hyperthyroidism and ophthalmopathy.

The material was peripheral blood mononuclear cells (PBMCs), obtained at new diagnosis, from a patient treated with antithyroid drugs. The receptors shown here come from a woman younger than 45 with Graves disease.

As regards this clonotype: Germline and junction disagree at one end, which may indicate a read error. This chain uses TRBV5-1 with TRBJ2-5; D perhaps matches TRBD1 (6 bases). CDR1 and CDR2 (germline): SGHRS, YFSETQ. This CDR3 comprises 15 residues. CDR3 nucleotide sequence: TGTGCCAGCAGCCCTGAGGTGGGGGCCGCCGAGACCCAGTACTTC. Translating gives CASSPEVGAAETQYF. The full variable domain, rest sourced from reference TRBV5-1 and TRBJ2-5, is KAGVTQTPRYLIKTRGQQVTLSCSPISGHRSVSWYQQTPGQGLQFLFEYFSETQRNKGNFPGRFSGRQFSNSRSEMNVSTLELGDSALYLCASSPEVGAAETQYFGPGTRLLVL.

There are a few counts of this clonotype. The CDR3 bases are TGTGCCAGCAGTTATAGCCAGAGCTCTGGGGCCAACGTCCTGACTTTC. This gives the protein CASSYSQSSGANVLTF. The J gene is TRBJ2-6, the V gene TRBV6-2 or TRBV6-3; no definite D call. The CDR3 has 16 amino acids. Deletions cut 3 bases from V and 0 bases from J, with 9 bases between. Germline V gene lookup returns CDR1 MNHEY and CDR2 SVGEGT.

Only a few counts were recorded for this clonotype. The chain joins TRBV15 to TRBJ1-1; D perhaps matches TRBD1 (6 bases). This CDR3 has 15 residues. V was cut by 0 bases and J by 0 bases, with 8 bases left in between. CDR1 LNHNV and CDR2 YYDKDF come from the germline V gene (reference sequence). CDR3 region: CATSRDRGVNTEAFF. For the CDR3, the DNA is TGTGCCACCAGCAGAGACAGGGGAGTGAACACTGAAGCTTTCTTT.

About this clonotype itself: A much larger clone lies one base from this, so it may be a read error. V and J are TRBV12-3 or TRBV12-4 and TRBJ1-3; TRBD1 is a possible D gene (6 bases). The CDR3 runs 15 residues. CDR3 amino acids: CAGSLRGAHGNTIYF. The CDR3 DNA reads as TGTGCCGGCAGTTTGCGGGGGGCGCACGGAAACACCATATATTTT.

The chain recombines TRBV7-9 with TRBJ1-1; D gene uncertain. V was clipped by 1 base and J by 5 bases, with 20 bases between them. This CDR3 region has 17 residues. Germline V CDR1 and CDR2: SEHNR, FQNEAQ (reference sequence). The chain's CDR3 is CASSLVGPVKKITEAFF. The DNA for the CDR3 is TGTGCCAGCAGCTTAGTCGGGCCAGTCAAGAAGATAACTGAAGCTTTCTTT. The variable domain in full, completed from reference TRBV7-9 and TRBJ1-1, reads DTGVSQNPRHKITKRGQNVTFRCDPISEHNRLYWYRQTLGQGPEFLTYFQNEAQLEKSRLLSDRFSAERPKGSFSTLEIQRTEQGDSAMYLCASSLVGPVKKITEAFFGQGTRLTVV.

As to this clonotype: A much larger clone sits a single nucleotide away, making a read error possible. The chain carries TRBV7-3 and TRBJ1-1; D is perhaps TRBD1 (5 bases). Germline CDR1 is SGHTA and CDR2 is FQGTGA. This CDR3 is built from 14 residues. The CDR3 here is CASSTGTRTAEALF. The CDR3 DNA reads as TGTGCCAGCAGCACCGGGACGCGGACGGCTGAAGCTCTCTTT.

This chain uses TRBV6-1 with TRBJ1-1; 9 bases align to TRBD1. Trimming at V came to 5 bases and at J to 11 bases, leaving 6 bases not matched to a gene. Germline V gene data show CDR1 as MNHNS and CDR2 as SASEGT. This CDR3 comprises 12 residues. CDR3 sequence reads: CASSRGTGLAFF. The CDR3 DNA reads as TGTGCCAGCAGTCGCGGGACAGGGTTGGCTTTCTTT.

This chain connects TRBV14 to TRBJ1-1; possibly TRBD1 for D (5 bases). The CDR3 is 17 residues long. Germline V gives CDR1 SGHDN, CDR2 FVKESK. The V and J ends lost 2 bases and 1 base respectively, with 17 bases between them. Here the CDR3 reads CASSQLRMGLTNTEAFF. DNA for the CDR3: TGTGCCAGCAGCCAACTGCGTATGGGACTCACGAACACTGAAGCTTTCTTT.

This clonotype was counted ten times or more. V gene TRBV28 combines with J gene TRBJ2-5, with 7 bases matching TRBD2. Germline values: CDR1 MDHEN, CDR2 SYDVKM. Unmatched junction bases numbered 7, after V lost 3 bases and J lost 0 bases. The CDR3 consists of 16 residues. CDR3 residues: CASSFNRGGYQETQYF. The CDR3 coding sequence is TGTGCCAGCAGTTTTAATCGGGGAGGGTACCAAGAGACCCAGTACTTC.

The rearrangement uses TRBV5-1 and TRBJ1-3; no reliable D call. This CDR3 contains 16 residues. Trimming cost V 0 bases and J 0 bases, with 10 bases left between them. Germline-derived CDR1 and CDR2 are SGHRS and YFSETQ. CDR3 in amino acids: CASSLGQANSGNTIYF. CDR3 nucleotide sequence: TGCGCCAGCAGCTTGGGGCAGGCGAACTCTGGAAACACCATATATTTT.

This clonotype has ten or more counts. At one end, the junction sequence differs from germline, possibly due to a read error. CDR3 DNA: TGTGCCAGCAGCTTAGAGCCGGGCAGGATCTCCAACGAGCAGTACTTC. Its translation is CASSLEPGRISNEQYF. The chain is built from TRBV11-2 and TRBJ2-7; D is unclear. CDR1 is SGHAT and CDR2 is FQNNGV in the germline V gene. This CDR3 comprises 16 residues.

This clonotype was counted at least ten times. The rearrangement uses TRBV7-2 and TRBJ1-6; D gene uncertain. The V end lost 5 bases, the J end lost 4 bases, and 9 bases lay between the germline ends. This CDR3 is built from 14 residues. The V gene's germline CDR1 is SGHTA and CDR2 FQGNSA. The CDR3 region is CASSQQKYNSPLHF. CDR3 sequence (DNA): TGTGCCAGCAGCCAACAGAAATATAATTCACCCCTCCACTTT. Full variable domain (rest looked up from reference TRBV7-2 and TRBJ1-6): GAGVSQSPSNKVTEKGKDVELRCDPISGHTALYWYRQSLGQGLEFLIYFQGNSAPDKSGLPSDRFSAERTGGSVSTLTIQRTQQEDSAVYLCASSQQKYNSPLHFGNGTRLTVT.

This clonotype was found many times. In DNA form, the CDR3 reads TGTGCCAGCAGTGAAGCAGATGGACAGGGGGACTATGGCTACACCTTC. Its protein is CASSEADGQGDYGYTF. The chain links TRBV2 to TRBJ1-2; 10 bases map to TRBD1. From germline, CDR1 is SNHLY and CDR2 FYNNEI. This CDR3 is 16 amino acids long. The ends lost 0 bases at V and 3 bases at J; junction bases unmatched: 4.

In this sample, this clonotype turned up a few times. The genes are TRBV29-1 and TRBJ2-2, with a possible D match to TRBD1 (6 bases). CDR3 length: 15 amino acids. Per germline, CDR1 SQVTM and CDR2 ANQGSEA. Trimming took 4 bases from V and 0 from J, leaving 12 bases between them. CDR3 amino acids: CSVVGQQANTGELFF. DNA of the CDR3: TGCAGCGTTGTAGGACAGCAGGCGAACACCGGGGAGCTGTTTTTT.

This clonotype was seen many times. The chain is built from TRBV7-9 and TRBJ2-2; no firm D call. Trimming took 6 bases from V and 0 from J, leaving 14 bases between them. This CDR3 has 16 residues. Germline-derived CDR1 and CDR2 are SEHNR and FQNEAQ (reference sequence). CDR3 nucleotides: TGTGCCAGCAGACCCGCGGTGTTCGCGAACACCGGGGAGCTGTTTTTT. Its translation: CASRPAVFANTGELFF.

The chain joins TRBV28 to TRBJ2-2; D unresolved. Trimming took off 5 bases at V and 13 bases at J, with 11 bases between the two ends. Germline CDR1 and CDR2: MDHEN and SYDVKM. This CDR3 spans 11 amino acids. The CDR3 DNA is TGTGCCAGCAGTCCTTCCCGGTGGCTGTTTTTT. This codes for CASSPSRWLFF.

The J gene is TRBJ1-3, the V gene TRBV9, with 8 bases fitting TRBD1. The CDR3 totals 16 residues. From germline, CDR1 is SGDLS and CDR2 YYNGEE. V was clipped by 1 base and J by 4 bases; unmatched bases: 7. CDR3 loop: CASSVRTGGAGNTIYF. The CDR3 nucleotides read TGTGCCAGCAGCGTAAGAACAGGGGGAGCAGGAAACACCATATATTTT.

This clonotype was observed a handful of times. The J gene is TRBJ2-1, the V gene TRBV6-2 or TRBV6-3; 14 bases agree with TRBD2. This CDR3 contains 15 residues. J lost 7 bases, V lost 2 bases, and 1 base had no gene match. Germline loops: CDR1 MNHEY, CDR2 SVGEGT. CDR3 loop: CASSYGTSGRNEQFF. The CDR3 region has the DNA TGTGCCAGCAGTTACGGGACTAGCGGGAGAAATGAGCAGTTCTTC.

On this clonotype itself: A much larger clone sits a single nucleotide away, making a read error possible. The gene calls are TRBV6-1 and TRBJ2-5; 9 nucleotides line up with TRBD1. CDR1 and CDR2 (germline): MNHNS, SASEGT. The CDR3 length is 14 residues. Unmatched junction bases numbered 7, after V lost 6 bases and J lost 5 bases. CDR3 DNA: TGTGCCAGCAGCCACAGGGGGCGCGGGGAGACCCAGTACTTC. Translated, it gives CASSHRGRGETQYF.

The chain carries TRBV6-2 or TRBV6-3 and TRBJ2-3; perhaps D is TRBD1 or TRBD2 (6 bases each). This CDR3 region has 15 residues. Trimming removed 7 bases from V and 2 bases from J, with 16 bases in between. Germline V gene lookup returns CDR1 MNHEY and CDR2 SVGEGT. The CDR3 region has the DNA TGTGCCAGCACCTCACGTCGGGGGCCCACAGATACGCAGTATTTT. Translating it yields CASTSRRGPTDTQYF.